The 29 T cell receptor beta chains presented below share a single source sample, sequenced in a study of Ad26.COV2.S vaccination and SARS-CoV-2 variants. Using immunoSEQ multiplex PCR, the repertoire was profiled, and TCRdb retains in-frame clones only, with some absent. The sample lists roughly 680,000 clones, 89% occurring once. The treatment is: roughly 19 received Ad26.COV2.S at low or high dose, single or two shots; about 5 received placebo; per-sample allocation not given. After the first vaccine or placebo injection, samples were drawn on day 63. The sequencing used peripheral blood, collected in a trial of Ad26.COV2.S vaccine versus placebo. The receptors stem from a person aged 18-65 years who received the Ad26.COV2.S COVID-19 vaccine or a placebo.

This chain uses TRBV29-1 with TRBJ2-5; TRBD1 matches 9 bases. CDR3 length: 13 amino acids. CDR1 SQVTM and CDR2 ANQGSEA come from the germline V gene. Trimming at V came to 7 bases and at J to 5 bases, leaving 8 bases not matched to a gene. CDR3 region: CSAEQGARETQYF. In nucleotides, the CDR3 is TGCAGCGCCGAACAGGGGGCGAGGGAGACCCAGTACTTC.

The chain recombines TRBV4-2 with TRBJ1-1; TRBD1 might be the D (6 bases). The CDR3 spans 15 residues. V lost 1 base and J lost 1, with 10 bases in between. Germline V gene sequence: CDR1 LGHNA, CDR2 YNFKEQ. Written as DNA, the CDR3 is TGTGCCAGCAGCCAAGGGGGGGCGAGGAACACTGAAGCTTTCTTT. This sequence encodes CASSQGGARNTEAFF.

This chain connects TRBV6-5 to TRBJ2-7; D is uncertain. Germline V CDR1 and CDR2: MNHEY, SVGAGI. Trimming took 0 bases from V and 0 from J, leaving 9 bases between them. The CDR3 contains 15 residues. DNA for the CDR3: TGTGCCAGCAGTTACTCGCAGCTGCCCTCCTACGAGCAGTACTTC. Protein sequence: CASSYSQLPSYEQYF.

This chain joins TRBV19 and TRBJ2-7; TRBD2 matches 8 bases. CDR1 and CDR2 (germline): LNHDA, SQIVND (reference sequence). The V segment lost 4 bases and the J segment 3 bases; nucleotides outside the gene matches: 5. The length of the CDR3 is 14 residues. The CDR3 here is CASSRAGEGYEQYF. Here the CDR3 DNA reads TGTGCCAGTAGTAGAGCGGGAGAGGGCTACGAGCAGTACTTC.

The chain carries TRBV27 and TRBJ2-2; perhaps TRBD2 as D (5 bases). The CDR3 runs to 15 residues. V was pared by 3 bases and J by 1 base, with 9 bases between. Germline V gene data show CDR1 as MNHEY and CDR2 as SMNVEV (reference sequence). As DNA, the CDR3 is TGTGCCAGCAGTTTGCTAGCCCAGAACACCGGGGAGCTGTTTTTT. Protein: CASSLLAQNTGELFF.

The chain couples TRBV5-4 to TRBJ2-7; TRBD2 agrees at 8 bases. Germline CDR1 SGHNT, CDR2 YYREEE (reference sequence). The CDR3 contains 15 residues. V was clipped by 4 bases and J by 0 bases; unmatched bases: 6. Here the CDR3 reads CASSSSGTSSYEQYF. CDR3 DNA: TGTGCCAGCAGCAGTAGCGGGACCAGCTCCTACGAGCAGTACTTC.

CDR3 sequence reads: CARSSSGLAGGPRTGELFF. In nucleotides, the CDR3 is TGTGCCAGAAGCAGTAGCGGACTAGCGGGAGGGCCTCGCACCGGGGAGCTGTTTTTT. The chain has TRBV7-5 and TRBJ2-2; TRBD2 is the table's D call and was not checked against the DNA. TRBV7-5 is flagged as a pseudogene. There are 19 residues in the CDR3.

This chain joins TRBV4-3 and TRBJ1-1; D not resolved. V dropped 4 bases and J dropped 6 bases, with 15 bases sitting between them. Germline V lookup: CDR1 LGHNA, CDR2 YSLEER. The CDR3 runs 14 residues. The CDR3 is CASSRIIGSAEAFF. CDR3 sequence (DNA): TGCGCCAGCAGCCGAATCATCGGGTCTGCTGAAGCTTTCTTT.

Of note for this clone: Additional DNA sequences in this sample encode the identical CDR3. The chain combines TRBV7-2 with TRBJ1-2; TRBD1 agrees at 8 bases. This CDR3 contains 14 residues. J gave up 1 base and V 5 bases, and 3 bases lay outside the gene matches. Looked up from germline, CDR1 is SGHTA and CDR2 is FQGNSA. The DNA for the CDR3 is TGTGCCAGCAGCCCCGACAGGGGTAACTATGGCTACACCTTC. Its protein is CASSPDRGNYGYTF.

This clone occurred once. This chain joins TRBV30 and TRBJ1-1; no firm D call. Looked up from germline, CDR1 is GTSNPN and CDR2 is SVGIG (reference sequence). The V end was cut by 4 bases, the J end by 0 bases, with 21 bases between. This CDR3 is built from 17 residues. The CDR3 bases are TGTGCCTGGATGGAGCGGGGTACCTTTTTTCTGAACACTGAAGCTTTCTTT. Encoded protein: CAWMERGTFFLNTEAFF.

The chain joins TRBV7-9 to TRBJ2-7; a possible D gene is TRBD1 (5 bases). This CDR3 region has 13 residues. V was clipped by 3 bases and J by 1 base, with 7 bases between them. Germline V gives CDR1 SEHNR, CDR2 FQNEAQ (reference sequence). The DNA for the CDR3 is TGTGCCAGCAGCTTCCCAGGGTCCTACGAGCAGTACTTC. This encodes CASSFPGSYEQYF.

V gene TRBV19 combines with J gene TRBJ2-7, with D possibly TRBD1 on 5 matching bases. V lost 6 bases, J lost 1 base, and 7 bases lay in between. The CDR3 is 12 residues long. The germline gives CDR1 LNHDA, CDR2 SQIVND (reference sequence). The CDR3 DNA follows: TGTGCCAGTAGGGGGCTGTCCTACGAGCAGTACTTC. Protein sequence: CASRGLSYEQYF.

The CDR3 DNA reads TGTGCCAGCAGTCCCAGGGTGAGCAATTCACCCCTCCACTTT. Translating it yields CASSPRVSNSPLHF. This chain uses TRBV25-1 with TRBJ1-6; TRBD1 might be the D (5 bases). The CDR3 loop spans 14 amino acids. Trimming cost V 5 bases and J 7 bases, with 12 bases left between them. The germline CDR1 and CDR2 sequences are MGHDK and SYGVNS.

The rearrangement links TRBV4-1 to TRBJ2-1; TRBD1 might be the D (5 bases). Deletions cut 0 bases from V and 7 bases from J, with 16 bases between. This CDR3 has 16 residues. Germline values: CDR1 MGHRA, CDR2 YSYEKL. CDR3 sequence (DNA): TGCGCCAGCAGCCAAGAAACAGGATGGATTTCTAATGAGCAGTTCTTC. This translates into CASSQETGWISNEQFF.

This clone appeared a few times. In DNA, the CDR3 is TGTGCCAGCTCACCTGGGGCGGGAGCCTACGAGCAGTACTTC. Protein: CASSPGAGAYEQYF. The V gene is TRBV18, the J gene TRBJ2-7, with TRBD2 identical over 7 bases. CDR3 size: 14 residues. Germline CDR1 is KGHSH and CDR2 is LQKENI. The trim removed 3 bases at V and 2 bases at J, leaving 4 bases unmatched.

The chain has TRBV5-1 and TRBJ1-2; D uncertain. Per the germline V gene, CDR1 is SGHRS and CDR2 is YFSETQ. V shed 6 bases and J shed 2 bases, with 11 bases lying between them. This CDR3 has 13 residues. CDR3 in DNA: TGCGCCAGCACCCTGGACGGGAACTATGGCTACACCTTC. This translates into CASTLDGNYGYTF.

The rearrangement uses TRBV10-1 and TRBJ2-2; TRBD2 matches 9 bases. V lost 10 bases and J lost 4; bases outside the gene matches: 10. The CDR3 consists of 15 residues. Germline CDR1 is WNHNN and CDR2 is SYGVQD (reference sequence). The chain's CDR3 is CATSSGRSGTGELFF. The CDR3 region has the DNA TGCGCCACCAGCAGCGGGAGGTCGGGCACCGGGGAGCTGTTTTTT.

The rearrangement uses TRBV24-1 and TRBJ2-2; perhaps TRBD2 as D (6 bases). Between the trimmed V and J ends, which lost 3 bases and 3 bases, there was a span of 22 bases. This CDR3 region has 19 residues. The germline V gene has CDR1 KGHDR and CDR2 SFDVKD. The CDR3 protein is CATSDPLGSGEGDTGELFF. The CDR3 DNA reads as TGTGCCACCAGTGATCCTTTAGGCTCGGGAGAGGGAGACACCGGGGAGCTGTTTTTT.

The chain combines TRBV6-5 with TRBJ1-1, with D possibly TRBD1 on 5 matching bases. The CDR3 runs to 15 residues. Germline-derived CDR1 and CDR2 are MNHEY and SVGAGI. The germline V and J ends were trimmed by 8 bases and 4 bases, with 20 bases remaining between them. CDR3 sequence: CASSTQRGGVTEAFF. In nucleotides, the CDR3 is TGTGCCAGCTCTACTCAACGGGGAGGGGTCACTGAAGCTTTCTTT.

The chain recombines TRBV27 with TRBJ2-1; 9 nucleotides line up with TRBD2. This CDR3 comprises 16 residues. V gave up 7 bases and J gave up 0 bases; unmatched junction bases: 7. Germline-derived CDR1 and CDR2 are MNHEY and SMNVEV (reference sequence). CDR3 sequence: CASTPLAGNSYNEQFF. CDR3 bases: TGTGCCAGCACCCCTCTAGCGGGAAACTCCTACAATGAGCAGTTCTTC.

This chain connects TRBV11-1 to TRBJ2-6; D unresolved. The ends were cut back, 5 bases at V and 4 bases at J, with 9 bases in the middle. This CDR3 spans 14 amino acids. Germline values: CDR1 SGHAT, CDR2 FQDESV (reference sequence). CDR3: CASSPRWGANVLTF. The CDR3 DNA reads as TGTGCCAGCAGCCCTCGGTGGGGGGCCAACGTCCTGACTTTC.

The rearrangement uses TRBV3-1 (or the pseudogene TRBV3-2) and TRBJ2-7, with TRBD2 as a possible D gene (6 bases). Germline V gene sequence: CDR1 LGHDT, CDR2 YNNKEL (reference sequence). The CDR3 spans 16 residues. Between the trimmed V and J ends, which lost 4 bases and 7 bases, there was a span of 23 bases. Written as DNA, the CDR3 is TGTGCCAGCAGCCGGGGGACGGGACTCGCCCGAGGGGAGCAGTACTTC. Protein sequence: CASSRGTGLARGEQYF.

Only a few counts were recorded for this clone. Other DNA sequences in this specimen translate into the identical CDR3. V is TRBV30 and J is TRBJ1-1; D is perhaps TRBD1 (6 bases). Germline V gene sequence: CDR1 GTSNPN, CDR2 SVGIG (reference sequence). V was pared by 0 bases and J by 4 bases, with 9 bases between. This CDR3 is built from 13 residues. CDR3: CAWSVGGGTEAFF. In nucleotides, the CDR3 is TGTGCCTGGAGTGTAGGGGGGGGCACTGAAGCTTTCTTT.

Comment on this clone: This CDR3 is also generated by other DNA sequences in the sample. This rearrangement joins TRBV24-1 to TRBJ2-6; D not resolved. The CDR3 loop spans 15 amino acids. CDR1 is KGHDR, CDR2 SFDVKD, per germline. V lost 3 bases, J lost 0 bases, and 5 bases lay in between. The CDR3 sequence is CATSDPISGANVLTF. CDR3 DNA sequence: TGTGCCACCAGTGATCCAATCTCTGGGGCCAACGTCCTGACTTTC.

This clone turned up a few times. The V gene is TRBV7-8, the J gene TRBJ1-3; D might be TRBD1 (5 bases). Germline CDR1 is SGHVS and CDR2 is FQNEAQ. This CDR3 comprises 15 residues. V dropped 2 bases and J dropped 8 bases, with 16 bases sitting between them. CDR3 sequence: CASSLREGKAHTIYF. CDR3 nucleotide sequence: TGTGCCAGCAGCTTACGGGAGGGGAAAGCACACACCATATATTTT.

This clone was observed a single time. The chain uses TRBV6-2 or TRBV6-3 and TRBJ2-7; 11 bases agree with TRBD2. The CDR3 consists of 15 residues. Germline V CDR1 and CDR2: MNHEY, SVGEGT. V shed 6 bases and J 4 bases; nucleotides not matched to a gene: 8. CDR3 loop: CASRYGGTSGYEQYF. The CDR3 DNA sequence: TGTGCCAGCAGGTACGGCGGGACTAGCGGTTACGAGCAGTACTTC.

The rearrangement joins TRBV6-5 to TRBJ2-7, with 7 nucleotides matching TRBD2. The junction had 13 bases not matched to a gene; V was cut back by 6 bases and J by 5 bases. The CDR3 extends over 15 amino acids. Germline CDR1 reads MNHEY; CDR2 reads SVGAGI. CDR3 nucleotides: TGTGCCAGCAGGCCCCAAGGACTAGTAATCCACGAGCAGTACTTC. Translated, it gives CASRPQGLVIHEQYF.

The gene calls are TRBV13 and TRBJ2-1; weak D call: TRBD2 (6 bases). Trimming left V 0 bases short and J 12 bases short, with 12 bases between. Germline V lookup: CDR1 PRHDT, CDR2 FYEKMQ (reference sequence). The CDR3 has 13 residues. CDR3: CASSLGRGLGQFF. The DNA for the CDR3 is TGTGCCAGCAGCTTAGGCCGGGGGTTGGGGCAGTTCTTC.

In DNA, the CDR3 is TGCGCCAGCAGCCAAGTCCCGTTGGCCCATGTTGAGCAGTTCTTC. Translation: CASSQVPLAHVEQFF. The chain joins TRBV4-3 to TRBJ2-1, with no clear D. Per germline, CDR1 LGHNA and CDR2 YSLEER. There are 15 residues in the CDR3. The ends were cut back, 1 base at V and 9 bases at J, with 16 bases in the middle.